Below are 32 T cell receptor beta chains sequenced from a single sample in a study of CD8 T cells in Susac syndrome. Reverse transcription of roughly 0.5 to 1 ug RNA used random hexamers. TCRdb ran MiXCR on the immunoSEQ multiplex PCR reads and lists one entry per CDR3 protein. The sample has 150,000 to 160,000 distinct CDR3 sequences; 90% to 95% are singletons. Sequencing was carried out using CD4+ T cells from PBMCs. The receptor set was obtained from a human donor with Susac syndrome.

The chain has TRBV3-1 and TRBJ2-3; D is possibly TRBD2 (6 bases). Per the germline V gene, CDR1 is LGHDT and CDR2 is YNNKEL (reference sequence). Deletions cut 1 base from V and 6 bases from J, with 8 bases between. CDR3 size: 13 residues. The CDR3 DNA reads TGTGCCAGCAGCCAAGGGGAGGCTGATACGCAGTATTTT. This translates into CASSQGEADTQYF.

The V and J genes are TRBV7-2 and TRBJ1-2, with TRBD1 identical over 11 bases. Looked up from germline, CDR1 is SGHTA and CDR2 is FQGNSA. CDR3 size: 15 residues. The J segment lost 7 bases and the V segment lost 5 bases, leaving 9 bases of the junction unmatched. CDR3 coding DNA: TGTGCCAGCAGCCCCATGGACAGGGGGCGAGGTGGCTACACCTTC. Residues: CASSPMDRGRGGYTF.

The rearrangement links TRBV2 to TRBJ1-1; no firm D call. Germline V gene lookup returns CDR1 SNHLY and CDR2 FYNNEI. CDR3 size: 13 residues. The V and J ends lost 8 bases and 4 bases respectively, with 14 bases between them. The CDR3 sequence is CASSPRPVTEAFF. The CDR3 DNA follows: TGTGCCAGCTCGCCCCGGCCGGTCACTGAAGCTTTCTTT.

This chain connects TRBV6-2 or TRBV6-3 to TRBJ1-2; no reliable D call. Trimming pared 0 bases from V and 5 bases from J, leaving 7 bases between. CDR1 and CDR2 (germline): MNHEY, SVGEGT. This CDR3 has 13 residues. CDR3 coding DNA: TGTGCCAGCAGTTACTCGGTTGTTTATGGCTACACCTTC. It translates to CASSYSVVYGYTF.

The J gene is TRBJ1-5, the V gene TRBV12-3 or TRBV12-4; D is undetermined. There are 13 residues in the CDR3. With 1 base removed from V and 4 bases from J, the gap between germline ends came to 5 bases. In DNA, the CDR3 is TGTGCCAGCAGTTTAGGGAGGAATCAGCCCCAGCATTTT. Its translation is CASSLGRNQPQHF.

Only a few counts were recorded for this clonotype. The chain recombines TRBV28 with TRBJ2-6; TRBD1 might be the D (6 bases). This CDR3 comprises 15 residues. Germline V lookup: CDR1 MDHEN, CDR2 SYDVKM. The germline V and J ends were trimmed by 4 bases and 4 bases, with 11 bases remaining between them. CDR3 coding DNA: TGTGCCAGCAGTTCAGGGGTATCAGGGGCCAACGTCCTGACTTTC. Translation gives CASSSGVSGANVLTF.

The chain uses TRBV29-1 and TRBJ1-1, with D possibly TRBD1 on 5 matching bases. CDR1 is SQVTM and CDR2 is ANQGSEA in the germline V gene. The CDR3 spans 14 residues. V lost 7 bases to trimming and J lost 2 bases, with 17 bases between them. The CDR3 nucleotides are TGCAGCGCTGCGCCCCCGGGGGTTAACACTGAAGCTTTCTTT. This translates into CSAAPPGVNTEAFF.

The rearrangement joins TRBV20-1 to TRBJ2-1; 8 bases are a match to TRBD2. The CDR3 runs to 16 residues. V was pared by 3 bases and J by 9 bases, with 16 bases of the junction left unmatched. Germline V gene data show CDR1 as DFQATT and CDR2 as SNEGSKA (reference sequence). The CDR3 reads CSARGGPLSGRPEQFF. For the CDR3, the DNA is TGCAGTGCTAGGGGGGGGCCGCTAAGCGGGAGACCTGAGCAGTTCTTC.

This chain joins TRBV29-1 and TRBJ1-1, with a weak D call TRBD1 (6 bases). The CDR3 runs 13 residues. The germline CDR1 and CDR2 sequences are SQVTM and ANQGSEA. The V gene lost 6 bases and the J gene lost 4 bases, with 15 bases spanning the gap. In nucleotides, the CDR3 is TGCAGCGTCGAACAGGGTTGGGTCACTGAAGCTTTCTTT. Translation gives CSVEQGWVTEAFF.

The rearrangement links TRBV5-1 to TRBJ2-2, with TRBD1 matching over 7 bases. Germline values: CDR1 SGHRS, CDR2 YFSETQ. The V and J ends lost 0 bases and 1 base, in that order; junction bases with no gene match: 0. The CDR3 loop spans 15 amino acids. This CDR3 reads CASSLDRGNTGELFF. The CDR3 bases are TGCGCCAGCAGCTTGGACAGGGGGAACACCGGGGAGCTGTTTTTT.

This chain uses TRBV20-1 with TRBJ2-7; D possibly corresponds to TRBD1 (6 bases). Germline assignment: CDR1 DFQATT and CDR2 SNEGSKA (reference sequence). This CDR3 spans 13 amino acids. V was shortened by 2 bases and J by 4 bases, with 12 bases between the two germline ends. In DNA, the CDR3 is TGCAGTGCTAGACAGGACCAGGGGTACGAGCAGTACTTC. This encodes CSARQDQGYEQYF.

V is TRBV7-3 and J is TRBJ1-1, with D unclear. The CDR3 has 11 amino acids. The V end was cut by 2 bases, the J end by 8 bases, with 6 bases between. The V gene's germline CDR1 is SGHTA and CDR2 FQGTGA. The CDR3 coding sequence is TGTGCCAGCAGCTTAGGAGGGGAAGCTTTCTTT. It encodes CASSLGGEAFF.

As to this clonotype: The junction differs from germline at one of its ends, possibly a read error. In nucleotides, the CDR3 is TGCAGTGCTACAAGGGGCCGGGCATGGGACTTT. As protein: CSATRGRAWDF. The chain employs TRBV20-1 and TRBJ1-1; D may be TRBD1 (5 bases). This CDR3 is built from 11 residues. Germline CDR1 and CDR2: DFQATT and SNEGSKA (reference sequence).

The chain has TRBV4-3 and TRBJ2-2; D perhaps matches TRBD2 (6 bases). Looked up from germline, CDR1 is LGHNA and CDR2 is YSLEER. The CDR3 length is 14 residues. V lost 5 bases and J lost 2, with 9 bases in between. The CDR3 DNA sequence: TGCGCCAGCAGCTCGGACTATAACACCGGGGAGCTGTTTTTT. This codes for CASSSDYNTGELFF.

In nucleotides, the CDR3 is TGTGCCAGCAGCCTATCTCGACAGTACGAGCAGTACTTC. This gives the protein CASSLSRQYEQYF. This chain links TRBV7-2 with TRBJ2-7, with a weak D call TRBD1 (5 bases). This CDR3 contains 13 residues. The germline gives CDR1 SGHTA, CDR2 FQGNSA. V gave up 5 bases and J gave up 4 bases, with 12 bases separating them.

CDR3 coding DNA: TGCAGCCCTGTCGATCTAGCGGGGGGCTACAATGAGCAGTTCTTC. This translates into CSPVDLAGGYNEQFF. This chain uses TRBV20-1 with TRBJ2-1; TRBD2 aligns across 11 bases. CDR3 length: 15 residues. The germline CDR1 and CDR2 sequences are DFQATT and SNEGSKA (reference sequence).

The rearrangement links TRBV11-3 to TRBJ2-5; D possibly matches TRBD1 or TRBD2 (6 bases each). This CDR3 is 17 amino acids long. The V gene's germline CDR1 is SGHNT and CDR2 YENEEA. V lost 1 base, J lost 4 bases, and 19 bases lay in between. CDR3 loop: CASSLVENRVGGETQYF. The CDR3 bases are TGTGCCAGCAGCTTAGTGGAGAACAGGGTCGGGGGAGAGACCCAGTACTTC. The full variable domain, in which reference TRBV11-3 and TRBJ2-5 provide the parts outside the CDR3, is EAGVVQSPRYKIIEKKQPVAFWCNPISGHNTLYWYLQNLGQGPELLIRYENEEAVDDSQLPKDRFSAERLKGVDSTLKIQPAELGDSAVYLCASSLVENRVGGETQYFGPGTRLLVL.

The J gene is TRBJ2-2, the V gene TRBV7-3; 10 positions agree with TRBD1. The junction had 10 bases not matched to a gene; V was cut back by 8 bases and J by 7 bases. Germline values: CDR1 SGHTA, CDR2 FQGTGA. This CDR3 is 15 amino acids long. In DNA form, the CDR3 reads TGTGCCAGCGGTCCCGGGACAGGGGATTTCGGGGAGCTGTTTTTT. Its protein product is CASGPGTGDFGELFF.

CDR3 bases: TGTGCCAGCAGCTTAGGGACAGGGAACACAGATACGCAGTATTTT. It specifies CASSLGTGNTDTQYF. The rearrangement uses TRBV7-9 and TRBJ2-3; 8 bases are shared with TRBD1. CDR1 and CDR2 from the germline V gene are SEHNR and FQNEAQ (reference sequence). V was clipped by 1 base and J by 2 bases; unmatched bases: 2. The CDR3 length is 15 residues. The full variable domain, its missing parts supplied by reference TRBV7-9 and TRBJ2-3, is DTGVSQNPRHKITKRGQNVTFRCDPISEHNRLYWYRQTLGQGPEFLTYFQNEAQLEKSRLLSDRFSAERPKGSFSTLEIQRTEQGDSAMYLCASSLGTGNTDTQYFGPGTRLTVL.

This chain connects TRBV15 to TRBJ2-1; no reliable D call. The CDR3 covers 17 residues. V was shortened by 2 bases and J by 5 bases, with 19 bases between the two germline ends. The V gene's germline CDR1 is LNHNV and CDR2 YYDKDF (reference sequence). CDR3: CATSRPPDWRRHNEQFF. The CDR3 region has the DNA TGTGCCACCAGCAGACCCCCCGATTGGCGACGTCACAATGAGCAGTTCTTC.

The chain employs TRBV3-1 and TRBJ1-5; D gene uncertain. The CDR3 runs 13 residues. The germline V gene encodes CDR1 LGHDT and CDR2 YNNKEL (reference sequence). The V end lost 0 bases, the J end lost 6 bases, and 6 bases lay between the germline ends. Written as DNA, the CDR3 is TGTGCCAGCAGCCAAGATCTGGTTCAGCCCCAGCATTTT. Its protein product is CASSQDLVQPQHF.

V and J are TRBV20-1 and TRBJ2-3; D call uncertain. The CDR3 extends over 15 amino acids. The V end was cut by 3 bases, the J end by 3 bases, with 16 bases between. Germline loops: CDR1 DFQATT, CDR2 SNEGSKA (reference sequence). The CDR3 is CSASRSNPPTDTQYF. For the CDR3, the DNA is TGCAGTGCTAGTCGAAGCAATCCCCCGACAGATACGCAGTATTTT.

The V call is TRBV12-3 or TRBV12-4, the J call TRBJ1-2; D perhaps matches TRBD1 (6 bases). This CDR3 spans 14 amino acids. V was trimmed by 6 bases and J by 4 bases, leaving 15 bases between them. The DNA for the CDR3 is TGTGCCAGCAGAGAAACAGGGACCTCCTATGGCTACACCTTC. Protein sequence: CASRETGTSYGYTF.

The DNA for the CDR3 is TGTGCCAGCAGCCATCTGAAGACCCCTGAAGCTTTCTTT. Protein product: CASSHLKTPEAFF. The chain has TRBV14 and TRBJ1-1; D is undetermined. This CDR3 has 13 amino acids. Germline CDR1 and CDR2: SGHDN and FVKESK. Trimming shortened V by 3 bases and J by 6 bases, and 11 bases separated the two germline ends.

This chain joins TRBV7-2 and TRBJ1-2; TRBD1 might be the D (6 bases). This CDR3 has 13 amino acids. Germline assignment: CDR1 SGHTA and CDR2 FQGNSA. Trimming took off 3 bases at V and 2 bases at J, with 7 bases between the two ends. CDR3 sequence reads: CASSFGQNYGYTF. The CDR3, as DNA: TGTGCCAGCAGCTTCGGACAGAACTATGGCTACACCTTC. The variable domain in full, completed from reference TRBV7-2 and TRBJ1-2, reads GAGVSQSPSNKVTEKGKDVELRCDPISGHTALYWYRQSLGQGLEFLIYFQGNSAPDKSGLPSDRFSAERTGGSVSTLTIQRTQQEDSAVYLCASSFGQNYGYTFGSGTRLTVV.

The J gene is TRBJ2-5, the V gene TRBV23-1, with 14 bases aligning to TRBD2. TRBV23-1 is placed among ORFs of uncertain function. CDR3 length: 17 amino acids. The V and J ends lost 3 bases and 5 bases, in that order; junction bases with no gene match: 8. The CDR3, as DNA: TGCGCCAGCAGTCAGGGACTAGCGGGGGAAACAGCGGAGACCCAGTACTTC. Translation: CASSQGLAGETAETQYF.

The V and J genes are TRBV20-1 and TRBJ2-5, with TRBD2 matching 7 bases. The length of the CDR3 is 15 residues. Per the germline V gene, CDR1 is DFQATT and CDR2 is SNEGSKA (reference sequence). Trimming cost V 3 bases and J 2 bases; bases outside gene matches: 9. In DNA form, the CDR3 reads TGCAGTGCTAGGTCTCTAGCGGTGTCTCAAGAGACCCAGTACTTC. Amino acids: CSARSLAVSQETQYF.

The rearrangement joins TRBV9 to TRBJ1-6; possibly TRBD1 for D (6 bases). This CDR3 region has 16 residues. Germline V gene sequence: CDR1 SGDLS, CDR2 YYNGEE. The V end lost 1 base, the J end lost 4 bases, and 12 bases lay between the germline ends. The DNA for the CDR3 is TGTGCCAGCAGCGTATCGACAGGCGAATATAATTCACCCCTCCACTTT. Its translation: CASSVSTGEYNSPLHF.

The chain has TRBV3-1 and TRBJ2-1, with D tentatively TRBD1 (6 bases). Germline V gives CDR1 LGHDT, CDR2 YNNKEL (reference sequence). V was cut by 4 bases and J by 10 bases, with 11 bases left in between. There are 12 residues in the CDR3. CDR3 protein: CASSRQDGEQFF. The CDR3 DNA is TGTGCCAGCAGCCGACAGGACGGGGAGCAGTTCTTC.

This chain joins TRBV20-1 and TRBJ2-1; D remains ambiguous. V was cut by 5 bases and J by 10 bases, with 9 bases left in between. The CDR3 loop spans 10 amino acids. From germline, CDR1 is DFQATT and CDR2 SNEGSKA (reference sequence). CDR3 nucleotide sequence: TGCAGTGCTGCCCGGACCGAGCAGTTCTTC. It translates to CSAARTEQFF.

The chain has TRBV12-3 or TRBV12-4 and TRBJ1-6; D is unclear. With 6 bases removed from V and 7 bases from J, the gap between germline ends came to 10 bases. CDR3 length: 13 residues. In DNA form, the CDR3 reads TGTGCCAGCAGGGTGGATCAAAATTCACCCCTCCACTTT. It codes for CASRVDQNSPLHF.

This clonotype was counted between two and nine times. This chain connects TRBV18 to TRBJ1-1, with D maybe TRBD1 (5 bases). Germline V gene sequence: CDR1 KGHSH, CDR2 LQKENI. V was cut by 6 bases and J by 2 bases, with 10 bases left in between. This CDR3 has 13 amino acids. The CDR3 DNA reads TGTGCCAGCTCGTTACAGGCAAACACTGAAGCTTTCTTT. It is translated as CASSLQANTEAFF.